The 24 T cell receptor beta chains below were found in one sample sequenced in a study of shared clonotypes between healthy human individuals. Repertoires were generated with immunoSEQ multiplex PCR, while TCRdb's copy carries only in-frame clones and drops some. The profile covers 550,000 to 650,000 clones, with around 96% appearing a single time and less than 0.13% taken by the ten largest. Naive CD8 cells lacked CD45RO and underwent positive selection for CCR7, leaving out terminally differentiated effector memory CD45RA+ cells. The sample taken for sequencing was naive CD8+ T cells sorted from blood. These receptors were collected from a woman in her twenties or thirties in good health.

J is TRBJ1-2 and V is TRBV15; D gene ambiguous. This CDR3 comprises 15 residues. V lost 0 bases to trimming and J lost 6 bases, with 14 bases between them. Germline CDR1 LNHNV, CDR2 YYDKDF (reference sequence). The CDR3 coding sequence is TGTGCCACCAGCAGAGAATGGGGAGATCGGGATGGCTACACCTTC. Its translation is CATSREWGDRDGYTF.

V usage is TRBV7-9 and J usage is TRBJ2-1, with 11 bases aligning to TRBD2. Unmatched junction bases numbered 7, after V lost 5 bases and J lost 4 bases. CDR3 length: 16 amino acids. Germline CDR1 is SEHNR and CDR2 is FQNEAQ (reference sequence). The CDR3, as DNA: TGTGCCAGCAGCGCGAAACTAGCGGGGGTTTACAATGAGCAGTTCTTC. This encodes CASSAKLAGVYNEQFF. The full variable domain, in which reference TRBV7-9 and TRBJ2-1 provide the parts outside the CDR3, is DTGVSQNPRHKITKRGQNVTFRCDPISEHNRLYWYRQTLGQGPEFLTYFQNEAQLEKSRLLSDRFSAERPKGSFSTLEIQRTEQGDSAMYLCASSAKLAGVYNEQFFGPGTRLTVL.

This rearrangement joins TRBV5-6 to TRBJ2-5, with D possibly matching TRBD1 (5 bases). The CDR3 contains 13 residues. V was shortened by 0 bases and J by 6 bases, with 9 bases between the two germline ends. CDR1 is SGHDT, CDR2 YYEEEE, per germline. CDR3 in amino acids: CASSLARAKTQYF. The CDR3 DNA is TGTGCCAGCAGCTTGGCCAGGGCAAAGACCCAGTACTTC. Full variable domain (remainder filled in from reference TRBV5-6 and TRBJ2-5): DAGVTQSPTHLIKTRGQQVTLRCSPKSGHDTVSWYQQALGQGPQFIFQYYEEEERQRGNFPDRFSGHQFPNYSSELNVNALLLGDSALYLCASSLARAKTQYFGPGTRLLVL.

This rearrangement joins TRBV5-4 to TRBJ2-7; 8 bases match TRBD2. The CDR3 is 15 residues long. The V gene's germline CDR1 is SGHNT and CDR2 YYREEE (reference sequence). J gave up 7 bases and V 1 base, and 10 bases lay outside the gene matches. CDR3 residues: CASSLPTSGTGEQYF. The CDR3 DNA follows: TGTGCCAGCAGCTTGCCCACTAGCGGCACGGGGGAGCAGTACTTC.

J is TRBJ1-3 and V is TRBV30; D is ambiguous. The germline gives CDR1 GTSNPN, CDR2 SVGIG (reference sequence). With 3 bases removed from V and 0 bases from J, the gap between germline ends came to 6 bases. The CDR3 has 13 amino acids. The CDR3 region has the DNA TGTGCCTGGAGAAGCTACTCTGGAAACACCATATATTTT. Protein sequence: CAWRSYSGNTIYF.

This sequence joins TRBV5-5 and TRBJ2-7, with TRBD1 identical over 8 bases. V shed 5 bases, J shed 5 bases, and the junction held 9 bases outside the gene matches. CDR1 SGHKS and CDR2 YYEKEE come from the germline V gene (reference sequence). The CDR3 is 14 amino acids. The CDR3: CASSFGQGFHEQYF. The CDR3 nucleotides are TGTGCCAGCAGTTTCGGACAGGGTTTCCACGAGCAGTACTTC.

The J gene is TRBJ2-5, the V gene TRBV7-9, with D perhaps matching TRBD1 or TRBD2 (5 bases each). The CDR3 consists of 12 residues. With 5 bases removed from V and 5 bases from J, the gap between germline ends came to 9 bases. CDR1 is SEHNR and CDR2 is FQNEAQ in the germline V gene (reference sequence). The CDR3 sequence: CASSEWGETQYF. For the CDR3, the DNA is TGTGCCAGCAGCGAATGGGGGGAGACCCAGTACTTC.

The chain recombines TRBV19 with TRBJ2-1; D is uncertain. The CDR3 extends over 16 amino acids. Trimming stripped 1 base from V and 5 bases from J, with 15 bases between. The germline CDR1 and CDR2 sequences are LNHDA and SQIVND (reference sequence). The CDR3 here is CASSIVPPDTHNEQFF. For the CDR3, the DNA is TGTGCCAGTAGTATAGTCCCCCCAGACACGCACAATGAGCAGTTCTTC.

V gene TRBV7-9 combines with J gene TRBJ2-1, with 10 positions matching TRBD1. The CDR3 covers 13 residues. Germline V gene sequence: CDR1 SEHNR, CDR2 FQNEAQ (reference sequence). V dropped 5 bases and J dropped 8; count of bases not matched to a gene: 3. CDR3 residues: CASSPTGGDEQFF. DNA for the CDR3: TGTGCCAGCAGCCCGACAGGGGGCGATGAGCAGTTCTTC. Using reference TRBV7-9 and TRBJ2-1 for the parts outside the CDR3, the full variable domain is DTGVSQNPRHKITKRGQNVTFRCDPISEHNRLYWYRQTLGQGPEFLTYFQNEAQLEKSRLLSDRFSAERPKGSFSTLEIQRTEQGDSAMYLCASSPTGGDEQFFGPGTRLTVL.

The CDR3 sequence: CASRATGNSGNTIYF. Written as DNA, the CDR3 is TGTGCCAGCAGGGCGACAGGGAACTCTGGAAACACCATATATTTT. The V call is TRBV5-6, the J call TRBJ1-3; 7 bases agree with TRBD1. The trim removed 5 bases at V and 0 bases at J, leaving 5 bases unmatched. The germline V gene has CDR1 SGHDT and CDR2 YYEEEE. This CDR3 comprises 15 residues.

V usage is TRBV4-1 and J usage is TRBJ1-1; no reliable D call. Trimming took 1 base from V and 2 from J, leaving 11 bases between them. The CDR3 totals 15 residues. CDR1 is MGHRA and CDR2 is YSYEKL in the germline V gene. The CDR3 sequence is CASSQVANRNTEAFF. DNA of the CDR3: TGCGCCAGCAGCCAAGTGGCAAACCGAAACACTGAAGCTTTCTTT.

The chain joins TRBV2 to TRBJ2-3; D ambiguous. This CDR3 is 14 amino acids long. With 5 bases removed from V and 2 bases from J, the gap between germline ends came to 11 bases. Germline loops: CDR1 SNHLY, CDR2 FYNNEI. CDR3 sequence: CASSTRVDTDTQYF. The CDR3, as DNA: TGTGCCAGCAGTACTCGGGTAGACACAGATACGCAGTATTTT.

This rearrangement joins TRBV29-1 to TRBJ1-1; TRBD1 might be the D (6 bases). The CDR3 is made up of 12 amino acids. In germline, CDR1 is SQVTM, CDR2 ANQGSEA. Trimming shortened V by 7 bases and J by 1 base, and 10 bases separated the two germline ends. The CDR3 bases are TGCAGCGACGGACAGCCGAACACTGAAGCTTTCTTT. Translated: CSDGQPNTEAFF.

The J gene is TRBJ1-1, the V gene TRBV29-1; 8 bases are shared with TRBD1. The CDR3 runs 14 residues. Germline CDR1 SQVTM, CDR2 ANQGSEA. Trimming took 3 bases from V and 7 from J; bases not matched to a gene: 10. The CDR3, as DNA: TGCAGCGTTGATCGAGGGACAGGAGCCGGTGAAGCTTTCTTT. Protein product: CSVDRGTGAGEAFF.

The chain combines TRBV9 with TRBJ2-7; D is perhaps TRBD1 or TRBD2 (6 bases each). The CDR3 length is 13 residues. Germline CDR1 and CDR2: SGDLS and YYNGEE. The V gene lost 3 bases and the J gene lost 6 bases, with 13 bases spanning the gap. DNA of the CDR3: TGTGCCAGCAGCGACGAGGGGGGAAGCGAGCAGTACTTC. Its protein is CASSDEGGSEQYF. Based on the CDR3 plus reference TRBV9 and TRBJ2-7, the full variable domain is DSGVTQTPKHLITATGQRVTLRCSPRSGDLSVYWYQQSLDQGLQFLIQYYNGEERAKGNILERFSAQQFPDLHSELNLSSLELGDSALYFCASSDEGGSEQYFGPGTRLTVT.

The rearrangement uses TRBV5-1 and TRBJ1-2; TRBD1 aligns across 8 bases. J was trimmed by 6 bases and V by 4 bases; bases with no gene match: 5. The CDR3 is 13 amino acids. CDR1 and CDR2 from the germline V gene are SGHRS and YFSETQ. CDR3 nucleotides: TGCGCCAGCAGCGGAACAGGGGGGGATGGCTACACCTTC. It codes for CASSGTGGDGYTF.

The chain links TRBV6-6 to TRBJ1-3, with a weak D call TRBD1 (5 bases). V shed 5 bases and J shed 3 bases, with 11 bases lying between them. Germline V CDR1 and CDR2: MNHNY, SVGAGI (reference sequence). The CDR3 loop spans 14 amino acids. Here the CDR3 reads CASSDRDGGNTIYF. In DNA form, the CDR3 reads TGTGCCAGCAGTGACCGGGACGGTGGAAACACCATATATTTT.

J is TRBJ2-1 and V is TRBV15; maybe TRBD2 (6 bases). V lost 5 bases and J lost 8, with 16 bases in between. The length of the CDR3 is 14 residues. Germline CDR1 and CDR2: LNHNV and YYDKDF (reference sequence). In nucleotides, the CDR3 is TGTGCCACCAGCCTTCCTAGCGAGTACGATGAGCAGTTCTTC. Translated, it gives CATSLPSEYDEQFF.

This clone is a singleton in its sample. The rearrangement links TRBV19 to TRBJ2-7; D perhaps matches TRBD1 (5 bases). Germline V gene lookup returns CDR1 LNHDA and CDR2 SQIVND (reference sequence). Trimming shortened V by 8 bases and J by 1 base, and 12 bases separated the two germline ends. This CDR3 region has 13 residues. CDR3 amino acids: CASASDTSYEQYF. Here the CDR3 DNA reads TGTGCCAGTGCCTCGGACACTTCCTACGAGCAGTACTTC.

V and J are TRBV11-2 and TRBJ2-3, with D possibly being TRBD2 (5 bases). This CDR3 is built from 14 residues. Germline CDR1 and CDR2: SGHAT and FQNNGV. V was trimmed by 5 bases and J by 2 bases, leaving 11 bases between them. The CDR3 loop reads CASSLAGPTDTQYF. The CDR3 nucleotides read TGTGCCAGCAGCCTAGCTGGTCCCACAGATACGCAGTATTTT.

CDR3 DNA: TGTGCCAGCAGCTTTACCGTTACCAACGAGCAGTACTTC. Translated, it gives CASSFTVTNEQYF. The V gene is TRBV5-5, the J gene TRBJ2-7; no firm D call. V gave up 2 bases and J gave up 5 bases, with 11 bases separating them. The CDR3 is made up of 13 amino acids. Germline CDR1 SGHKS, CDR2 YYEKEE (reference sequence). The full variable domain, with the rest looked up from reference TRBV5-5 and TRBJ2-7, is DAGVTQSPTHLIKTRGQQVTLRCSPISGHKSVSWYQQVLGQGPQFIFQYYEKEERGRGNFPDRFSARQFPNYSSELNVNALLLGDSALYLCASSFTVTNEQYFGPGTRLTVT.

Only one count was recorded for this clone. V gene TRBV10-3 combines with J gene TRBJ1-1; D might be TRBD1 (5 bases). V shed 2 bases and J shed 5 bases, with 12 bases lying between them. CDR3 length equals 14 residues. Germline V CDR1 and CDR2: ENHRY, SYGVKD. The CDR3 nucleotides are TGTGCCATCAGTGAGCTGGGGGGGTCAACTGAAGCTTTCTTT. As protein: CAISELGGSTEAFF.

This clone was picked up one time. CDR3 bases: TGTGCCAGCAGTTACGCGGCGGGAGGCAACGAGCAGTACTTC. Translation: CASSYAAGGNEQYF. The chain combines TRBV6-5 with TRBJ2-7, with 8 bases matching TRBD2. CDR1 and CDR2 from the germline V gene are MNHEY and SVGAGI. V lost 2 bases and J lost 5; bases outside the gene matches: 5. The CDR3 totals 14 residues.

The CDR3 reads CASSLAGAYNEQFF. Here the CDR3 DNA reads TGTGCCAGCAGCCTAGCGGGAGCGTACAATGAGCAGTTCTTC. The chain employs TRBV6-5 and TRBJ2-1; 10 bases line up with TRBD2. Germline V gene lookup returns CDR1 MNHEY and CDR2 SVGAGI. This CDR3 has 14 amino acids. V was clipped by 6 bases and J by 4 bases; unmatched bases: 3.